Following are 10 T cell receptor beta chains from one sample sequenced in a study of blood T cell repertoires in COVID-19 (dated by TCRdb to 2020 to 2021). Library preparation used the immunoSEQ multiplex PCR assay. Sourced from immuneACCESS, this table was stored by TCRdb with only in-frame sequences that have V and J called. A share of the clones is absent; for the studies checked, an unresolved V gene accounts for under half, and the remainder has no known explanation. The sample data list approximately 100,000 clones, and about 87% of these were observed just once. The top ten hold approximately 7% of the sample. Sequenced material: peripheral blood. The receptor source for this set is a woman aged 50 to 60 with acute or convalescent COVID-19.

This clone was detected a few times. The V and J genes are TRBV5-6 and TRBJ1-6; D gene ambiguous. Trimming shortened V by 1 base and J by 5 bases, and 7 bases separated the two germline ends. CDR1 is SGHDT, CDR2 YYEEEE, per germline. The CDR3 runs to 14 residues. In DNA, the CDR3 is TGTGCCAGCAGCTTGCTACCCAATAATTCACCCCTCCACTTT. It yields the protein CASSLLPNNSPLHF.

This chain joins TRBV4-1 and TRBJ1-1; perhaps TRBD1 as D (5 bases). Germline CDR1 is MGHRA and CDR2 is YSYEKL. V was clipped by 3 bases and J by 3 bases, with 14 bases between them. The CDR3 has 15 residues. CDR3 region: CASSHREGFDTEAFF. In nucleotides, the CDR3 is TGCGCCAGCAGCCACAGGGAGGGATTTGACACTGAAGCTTTCTTT.

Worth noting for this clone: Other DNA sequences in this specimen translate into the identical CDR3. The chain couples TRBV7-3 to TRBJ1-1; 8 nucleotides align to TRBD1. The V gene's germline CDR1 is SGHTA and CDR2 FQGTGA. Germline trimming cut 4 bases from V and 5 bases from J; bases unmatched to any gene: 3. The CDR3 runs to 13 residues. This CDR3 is CASSSYRGTEAFF. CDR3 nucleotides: TGTGCCAGCAGCTCCTACAGGGGGACTGAAGCTTTCTTT.

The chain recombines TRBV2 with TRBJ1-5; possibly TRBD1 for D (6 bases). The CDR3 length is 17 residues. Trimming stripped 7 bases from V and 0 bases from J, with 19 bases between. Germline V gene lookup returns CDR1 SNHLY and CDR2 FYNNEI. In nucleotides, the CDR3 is TGTGCCAGCATGAAGGACAGTGGGGGATATAGCAATCAGCCCCAGCATTTT. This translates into CASMKDSGGYSNQPQHF.

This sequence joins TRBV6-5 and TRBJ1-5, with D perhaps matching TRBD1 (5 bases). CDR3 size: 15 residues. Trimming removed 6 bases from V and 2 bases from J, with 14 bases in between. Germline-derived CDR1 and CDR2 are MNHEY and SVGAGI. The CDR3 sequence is CASSPPGGGNQPQHF. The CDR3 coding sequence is TGTGCCAGCAGCCCCCCGGGGGGGGGCAATCAGCCCCAGCATTTT.

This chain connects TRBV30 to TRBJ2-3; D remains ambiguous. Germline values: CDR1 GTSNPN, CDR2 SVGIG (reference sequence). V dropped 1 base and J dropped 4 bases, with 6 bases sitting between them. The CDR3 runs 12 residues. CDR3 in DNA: TGTGCCTGGAGTGGAGCCCCAGATACGCAGTATTTT. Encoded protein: CAWSGAPDTQYF.

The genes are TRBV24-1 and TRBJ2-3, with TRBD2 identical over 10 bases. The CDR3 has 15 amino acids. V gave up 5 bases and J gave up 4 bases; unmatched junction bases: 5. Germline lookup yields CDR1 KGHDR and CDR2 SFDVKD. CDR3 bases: TGTGCCACCAGTGGAACAGCGGGGGGGCCAGATACGCAGTATTTT. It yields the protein CATSGTAGGPDTQYF.

The CDR3 loop reads CASSATQAGANYGYTF. The CDR3 region has the DNA TGTGCCAGCTCTGCTACCCAGGCAGGGGCCAACTATGGCTACACCTTC. The V gene is TRBV18, the J gene TRBJ1-2; TRBD1 might be the D (6 bases). This CDR3 region has 16 residues. V lost 6 bases, J lost 2 bases, and 19 bases lay in between. Germline CDR1 and CDR2: KGHSH and LQKENI.

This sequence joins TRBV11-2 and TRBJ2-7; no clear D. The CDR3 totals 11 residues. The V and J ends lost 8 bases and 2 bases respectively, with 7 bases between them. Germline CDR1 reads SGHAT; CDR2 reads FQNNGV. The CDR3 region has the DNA TGTGCCAGCCTAAACGCCTACGAGCAGTACTTC. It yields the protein CASLNAYEQYF.

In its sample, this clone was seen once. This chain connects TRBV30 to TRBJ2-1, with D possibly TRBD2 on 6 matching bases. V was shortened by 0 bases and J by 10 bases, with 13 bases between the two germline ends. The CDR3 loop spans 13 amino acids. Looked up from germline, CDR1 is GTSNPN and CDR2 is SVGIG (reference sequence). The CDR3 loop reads CAWSVIEEGEQFF. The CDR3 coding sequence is TGTGCCTGGAGTGTTATCGAGGAGGGGGAGCAGTTCTTC.